This TCR beta chain was sequenced for a study of OX40 agonist ivuxolimab in advanced cancers. This clone has a single count. CDR1 is SGHRS and CDR2 is YFSETQ in the germline V gene. Trimming took 1 base from V and 3 from J; bases not matched to a gene: 3. The CDR3 length is 15 residues. Using immunoSEQ multiplex PCR, the repertoire was profiled, and TCRdb retains in-frame clones only, with some absent. The sample records about 100,000 clones, over 75% being singletons. The TCR comes from an adult with an advanced solid tumor such as melanoma, head and neck, liver or kidney cancer. Sequenced here: CD4+ or CD8+ T cells sorted from blood, sampled in a trial of the OX40 agonist ivuxolimab. The chain is built from TRBV5-1 and TRBJ1-3, with 8 bases fitting TRBD1. DNA of the CDR3: TGCGCCAGCAGCTTGCCAGGGGGCCTTGGAAACACCATATATTTT. Translated: CASSLPGGLGNTIYF.